The rows below give T cell receptor beta chains drawn from one sample of a study of vaccination effects on CD4 cells after COVID-19. Using immunoSEQ multiplex PCR, the repertoire was profiled, and TCRdb retains in-frame clones only, with some absent. The data contain about 74,000 clones, 75% to 80% of them singletons. No antigen is known for these receptors. Sequencing was performed on CD4+ T cells from PBMCs cultured without peptide, taken before COVID-19 vaccination. Receptors originate from a human donor who received a COVID-19 vaccine. Each CDR3 is given with its conserved first and last residue. D genes are given only for firm matches. Clone size is stated in some rows and not others, as once, few, many or a class when expanded.

d_gene,j_gene,abundance,v_gene,CDR3nt,CDR3aa
TRBD2,TRBJ2-5,.,TRBV7-3,TGTGCCAGCAGCTCCCAAGCGGGGGCTCAAGAGACCCAGTACTTC,CASSSQAGAQETQYF
.,TRBJ2-5,.,TRBV5-4,TGTGCCAGCAGCTTCGAGGGGGGGGAGACCCAGTACTTC,CASSFEGGETQYF
TRBD1,TRBJ1-3,.,TRBV7-9,TGTGCCAGCAGCCACAACCAGGGGGCTAGAGGAAACACCATATATTTT,CASSHNQGARGNTIYF
.,TRBJ1-1,.,TRBV5-4,TGTGCCAGCAGCTTGGCCGCCGCCATGAACACTGAAGCTTTCTTT,CASSLAAAMNTEAFF
.,TRBJ2-3,once,TRBV6-5,TGTGCCAGCTCTGACCCCTCGGTTAGCACAGATACGCAGTATTTT,CASSDPSVSTDTQYF
.,TRBJ1-5,.,TRBV19,TGTGCCAGTAGTAAGCAGGGCCTCAATCAGCCCCAGCATTTT,CASSKQGLNQPQHF
.,TRBJ1-3,.,TRBV25-1,TGTGCCAGCAGTGAATCCGGAAACACCATATATTTT,CASSESGNTIYF
.,TRBJ1-2,few,TRBV5-4,TGTGCCAGCAGCTTGGACAGGAGCTATGGCTACACCTTC,CASSLDRSYGYTF
.,TRBJ1-2,.,TRBV6-5,TGTGCCAGCAGGGGGCGGACCTATGGCTACACCTTC,CASRGRTYGYTF
TRBD1,TRBJ1-5,.,TRBV2,TGTGCCAGCCGGGGACAGAGCAATCAGCCCCAGCATTTT,CASRGQSNQPQHF
.,TRBJ2-1,few,TRBV6-5,TGTGCCAGCAGTTACGGAACGGGGTGGGGCAATGAGCAGTTCTTC,CASSYGTGWGNEQFF
.,TRBJ1-4,.,TRBV15,TGTGCCACCAGCAGGACCCTAGTTGAAAAACTGTTTTTT,CATSRTLVEKLFF
.,TRBJ2-1,.,TRBV2,TGTGCCAGCAGTGGGACAGCTATCAATGAGCAGTTCTTC,CASSGTAINEQFF
.,TRBJ1-2,.,TRBV25-1,TGTGCCAGCAGTGGCATCAGGTATAACTATGGCTACACCTTC,CASSGIRYNYGYTF
.,TRBJ1-5,.,TRBV28,TGTGCCAGCAGCCTATTAAGTCAGCCCCAGCATTTT,CASSLLSQPQHF